This is a list of T cell receptor beta chains from one sample in a study of OX40 agonist ivuxolimab in advanced cancers. This table comes from immunoSEQ multiplex PCR, and its TCRdb copy is limited to in-frame clones, with some not included. The sample yields roughly 60,000 clones, around 87% seen once. The sample here was CD4+ or CD8+ T cells sorted from blood, taken in a trial of the OX40 agonist ivuxolimab. These receptors all come from an adult with an advanced solid tumor such as melanoma, head and neck, liver or kidney cancer. Both conserved end residues are part of each CDR3. The D gene is left open where the match is weak. Clone size is shown for a subset of rows, as once, few, many or a class of expanded clone.

TRBJ2-5,.,TRBV7-6,.,CASSPTGRETQYF,TGTGCCAGCAGCCCTACGGGGAGGGAGACCCAGTACTTC
TRBJ2-2,.,TRBV7-7,.,CASSLGGLPTGELFF,TGTGCTAGCAGCCTGGGGGGGCTCCCCACCGGGGAGCTGTTTTTT
TRBJ2-7,TRBD2,TRBV5-1,once,CASSLGAGRSGASYEQYF,TGCGCCAGCAGCTTGGGCGCCGGGAGAAGCGGGGCGTCCTACGAGCAGTACTTC
TRBJ1-2,TRBD1,TRBV15,.,CATSTTGMRYTF,TGTGCCACCAGCACGACAGGGATGCGCTACACCTTC
TRBJ1-4,.,TRBV18,.,CASSSGEGSFNEKLFF,TGTGCCAGCTCCTCAGGTGAGGGCAGCTTCAATGAAAAACTGTTTTTT
TRBJ1-3,.,TRBV7-2,once,CASSPQRTGNTIYF,TGTGCCAGCAGCCCACAGAGGACTGGAAACACCATATATTTT
TRBJ1-2,TRBD1,TRBV6-6,.,CASSYRQGQGYGYTF,TGTGCCAGCAGTTACAGACAGGGGCAAGGCTATGGCTACACCTTC
TRBJ2-7,TRBD2,TRBV27,.,CASSSPGGASYEQYF,TGTGCCAGCAGTTCACCCGGGGGGGCCTCCTACGAGCAGTACTTC
TRBJ2-7,.,TRBV18,.,CASSPLPDSYEQYF,TGTGCCAGCTCACCACTCCCAGACAGCTACGAGCAGTACTTC
TRBJ2-3,.,TRBV6-1,.,CASIQAPAAGTQYF,TGTGCCAGCATACAGGCTCCCGCGGCGGGTACGCAGTATTTT
TRBJ2-7,.,TRBV7-2,.,CASSLVVGTVSPYEQYF,TGTGCCAGCAGCTTAGTAGTGGGGACGGTAAGCCCCTACGAGCAGTACTTC
TRBJ1-5,.,TRBV12-5,few,CASTASGSNQPQHF,TGTGCTAGTACGGCGTCGGGGAGCAATCAGCCCCAGCATTTT
TRBJ2-5,.,TRBV5-1,once,CASSLEGTQYF,TGCGCCAGCAGCTTGGAAGGGACCCAGTACTTC
TRBJ2-1,.,TRBV6-1,.,CASSPFYNEQFF,TGTGCCAGCAGCCCCTTTTACAATGAGCAGTTCTTC
TRBJ2-7,.,TRBV7-2,once,CASSLGTPEQYF,TGTGCCAGCAGCCTCGGGACCCCCGAGCAGTACTTC
TRBJ1-2,.,TRBV5-5,.,CASSFRQTNYGYTF,TGTGCCAGCAGCTTTCGACAGACTAACTATGGCTACACCTTC
TRBJ2-3,TRBD2,TRBV7-7,.,CASSLGGGGTTDTQYF,TGTGCCAGCAGCTTAGGGGGCGGGGGGACCACAGATACGCAGTATTTT